Each of the 31 T cell receptor beta chains below was sequenced from the same sample in a study of shared clonotypes between healthy human individuals. Sequencing used immunoSEQ multiplex PCR; TCRdb keeps in-frame clones, though not all of them. The sample has 1.5 million to 2.5 million clones; about 95% are singletons. Naive CD8 populations comprised CD45RO-negative cells positively selected for CCR7, excluding terminally differentiated effector memory CD45RA+ cells. The sequencing input was naive CD8+ T cells sorted from blood. The origin of the receptors is a man aged 18 to 30 in good health.

The chain has TRBV19 and TRBJ1-4, with TRBD1 identical over 8 bases. V was pared by 5 bases and J by 6 bases, with 17 bases of the junction left unmatched. The CDR3 loop spans 18 amino acids. CDR1 is LNHDA, CDR2 SQIVND, per germline (reference sequence). CDR3: CASSPPGQVSLMYEKLFF. The CDR3 DNA follows: TGTGCCAGTAGTCCACCGGGACAGGTATCTCTGATGTATGAAAAACTGTTTTTT.

The table lists this clone with a count of one. This chain uses TRBV30 with TRBJ1-3; D is ambiguous. Germline CDR1 reads GTSNPN; CDR2 reads SVGIG (reference sequence). V was cut by 2 bases and J by 0 bases, with 8 bases left in between. CDR3 length: 14 amino acids. CDR3 nucleotides: TGTGCCTGGAGTTTTGGGGTCTCTGGAAACACCATATATTTT. Its translation: CAWSFGVSGNTIYF.

This clone was detected once. This chain connects TRBV7-9 to TRBJ1-1, with unresolved D. Germline V gives CDR1 SEHNR, CDR2 FQNEAQ (reference sequence). Trimming took 5 bases from V and 0 from J, leaving 13 bases between them. CDR3 length: 15 residues. CDR3 nucleotides: TGTGCCAGCAGCGACTCCCTCCTCATGAACACTGAAGCTTTCTTT. Encoded protein: CASSDSLLMNTEAFF.

V gene TRBV27 combines with J gene TRBJ2-1; D might be TRBD2 (6 bases). V lost 5 bases to trimming and J lost 4 bases, with 12 bases between them. This CDR3 contains 14 residues. Germline V gene lookup returns CDR1 MNHEY and CDR2 SMNVEV (reference sequence). CDR3 in amino acids: CASSLWREYNEQFF. CDR3 bases: TGTGCCAGCAGTCTCTGGAGGGAATACAATGAGCAGTTCTTC.

As concerns this clone: Additional DNA sequences in this sample encode the identical CDR3. This chain joins TRBV4-3 and TRBJ2-1; 11 bases align to TRBD2. CDR1 is LGHNA, CDR2 YSLEER, per germline. V shed 3 bases and J 5 bases; nucleotides not matched to a gene: 6. The CDR3 covers 16 residues. CDR3 region: CASSQELAGEDNEQFF. CDR3 nucleotide sequence: TGCGCCAGCAGCCAGGAACTAGCGGGAGAGGACAATGAGCAGTTCTTC.

This chain connects TRBV28 to TRBJ2-5, with D uncertain. Per germline, CDR1 MDHEN and CDR2 SYDVKM. V shed 8 bases and J shed 5 bases, with 15 bases lying between them. This CDR3 has 13 amino acids. DNA for the CDR3: TGTGCCAGCCGGGTGGGTTTAGTTGAGACCCAGTACTTC. This translates into CASRVGLVETQYF.

Worth noting for this clone: The same CDR3 arises from other DNA sequences in this sample as well. V usage is TRBV27 and J usage is TRBJ1-2, with D unclear. CDR1 and CDR2 from the germline V gene are MNHEY and SMNVEV (reference sequence). The V end was cut by 3 bases, the J end by 5 bases, with 10 bases between. This CDR3 is 13 amino acids long. CDR3 sequence (DNA): TGTGCCAGCAGTTTCGGACTGGGATATGGCTACACCTTC. It is translated as CASSFGLGYGYTF.

The chain links TRBV27 to TRBJ2-7, with 7 bases matching TRBD2. The V segment lost 6 bases and the J segment 0 bases; nucleotides outside the gene matches: 11. Germline-derived CDR1 and CDR2 are MNHEY and SMNVEV (reference sequence). This CDR3 has 16 amino acids. The CDR3 region has the DNA TGTGCCAGCAGCCCCCGAATTAGCGGGTCCTCCTACGAGCAGTACTTC. It encodes CASSPRISGSSYEQYF.

This chain connects TRBV14 to TRBJ2-7; TRBD1 aligns across 8 bases. With 2 bases clipped from V and 5 bases from J, the junction kept 20 bases outside the gene matches. The CDR3 spans 19 residues. Looked up from germline, CDR1 is SGHDN and CDR2 is FVKESK. The CDR3 here is CASSQPKEDSDRAMDEQYF. CDR3 in DNA: TGTGCCAGCAGCCAACCCAAAGAAGACTCGGACAGGGCGATGGACGAGCAGTACTTC.

The chain recombines TRBV27 with TRBJ1-2; D is possibly TRBD1 (6 bases). V was trimmed by 6 bases and J by 0 bases, leaving 17 bases between them. Per the germline V gene, CDR1 is MNHEY and CDR2 is SMNVEV (reference sequence). There are 16 residues in the CDR3. The CDR3 reads CASRSQIQGANYGYTF. The CDR3 DNA is TGTGCCAGCAGGTCACAAATACAGGGAGCTAACTATGGCTACACCTTC.

This clone was seen just once. The CDR3 here is CASSLDRADTEAFF. The CDR3 bases are TGTGCCAGCAGTTTGGACAGGGCGGACACTGAAGCTTTCTTT. The chain employs TRBV27 and TRBJ1-1; 8 bases align to TRBD1. V dropped 3 bases and J dropped 3; count of bases not matched to a gene: 3. There are 14 residues in the CDR3. Germline V CDR1 and CDR2: MNHEY, SMNVEV (reference sequence).

This chain connects TRBV15 to TRBJ2-1, with D possibly being TRBD2 (6 bases). V lost 5 bases and J lost 3, with 14 bases in between. Per germline, CDR1 LNHNV and CDR2 YYDKDF (reference sequence). This CDR3 has 15 amino acids. The CDR3 sequence: CATSASGTYYNEQFF. CDR3 nucleotide sequence: TGTGCCACCAGCGCCAGTGGGACTTACTACAATGAGCAGTTCTTC.

The chain employs TRBV10-3 and TRBJ1-5; TRBD1 might be the D (5 bases). The CDR3 is 14 amino acids. Trimming shortened V by 4 bases and J by 5 bases, and 12 bases separated the two germline ends. CDR1 and CDR2 (germline): ENHRY, SYGVKD. The CDR3 DNA follows: TGTGCCATCAGTGGCGGCCAGGGATATCAGCCCCAGCATTTT. Protein product: CAISGGQGYQPQHF.

The rearrangement links TRBV5-4 to TRBJ2-3, with 8 bases aligning to TRBD2. The CDR3 is 14 amino acids. Germline V lookup: CDR1 SGHNT, CDR2 YYREEE (reference sequence). Unmatched junction bases numbered 6, after V lost 4 bases and J lost 5 bases. This CDR3 is CASSAPAGEDTQYF. As DNA, the CDR3 is TGTGCCAGCAGCGCCCCAGCGGGAGAAGATACGCAGTATTTT. The full variable domain, in which reference TRBV5-4 and TRBJ2-3 provide the parts outside the CDR3, is ETGVTQSPTHLIKTRGQQVTLRCSSQSGHNTVSWYQQALGQGPQFIFQYYREEENGRGNFPPRFSGLQFPNYSSELNVNALELDDSALYLCASSAPAGEDTQYFGPGTRLTVL.

The genes are TRBV5-4 and TRBJ2-2; 8 bases are shared with TRBD1. CDR1 and CDR2 (germline): SGHNT, YYREEE (reference sequence). This CDR3 has 15 amino acids. The ends lost 10 bases at V and 10 bases at J; junction bases unmatched: 18. The CDR3 sequence is CAGTIAGQVPSELFF. The CDR3 DNA reads TGTGCCGGCACCATTGCGGGACAGGTGCCCTCGGAGCTGTTTTTT.

This chain's CDR3 is CASSPQGSQPQHF. The DNA for the CDR3 is TGTGCCAGCAGTCCACAAGGCTCTCAGCCCCAGCATTTT. The J gene is TRBJ1-5, the V gene TRBV6-6; D is uncertain. The CDR3 is 13 residues long. Looked up from germline, CDR1 is MNHNY and CDR2 is SVGAGI (reference sequence). Trimming stripped 5 bases from V and 6 bases from J, with 11 bases between.

This clone was seen only once. The V call is TRBV7-9, the J call TRBJ2-7; TRBD1 aligns across 8 bases. Germline CDR1 reads SEHNR; CDR2 reads FQNEAQ (reference sequence). CDR3 length equals 14 residues. After removal of 5 bases from V and 2 bases from J, the junction contained 5 bases not matched to a gene. The CDR3 DNA reads as TGTGCCAGCAGCCCGGACAGGGATCCCTACGAGCAGTACTTC. Its protein product is CASSPDRDPYEQYF.

The rearrangement uses TRBV4-1 and TRBJ1-1; D is perhaps TRBD1 (5 bases). The CDR3 consists of 14 residues. Trimming removed 2 bases from V and 4 bases from J, with 11 bases in between. Looked up from germline, CDR1 is MGHRA and CDR2 is YSYEKL. The CDR3 loop reads CASSQSLGVTEAFF. DNA for the CDR3: TGCGCCAGCAGCCAATCACTGGGGGTCACTGAAGCTTTCTTT.

V gene TRBV28 combines with J gene TRBJ1-1; maybe TRBD1 (6 bases). The V gene's germline CDR1 is MDHEN and CDR2 SYDVKM. The length of the CDR3 is 14 residues. Trimming took off 6 bases at V and 1 base at J, with 12 bases between the two ends. The CDR3 loop is CASRLGASNTEAFF. In DNA form, the CDR3 reads TGTGCCAGCAGGTTGGGGGCTTCGAACACTGAAGCTTTCTTT.

V usage is TRBV5-1 and J usage is TRBJ1-4; 8 bases map to TRBD1. V shed 0 bases and J 6 bases; nucleotides not matched to a gene: 1. The CDR3 has 14 residues. CDR1 is SGHRS and CDR2 is YFSETQ in the germline V gene. In DNA form, the CDR3 reads TGCGCCAGCAGCTTGGCGACAGGGGATGAAAAACTGTTTTTT. As protein: CASSLATGDEKLFF. Together with reference TRBV5-1 and TRBJ1-4, the CDR3 gives the full variable domain: KAGVTQTPRYLIKTRGQQVTLSCSPISGHRSVSWYQQTPGQGLQFLFEYFSETQRNKGNFPGRFSGRQFSNSRSEMNVSTLELGDSALYLCASSLATGDEKLFFGSGTQLSVL.

V gene TRBV10-3 combines with J gene TRBJ2-2; D uncertain. V lost 6 bases, J lost 5 bases, and 10 bases lay in between. The CDR3 is 13 residues long. CDR1 ENHRY and CDR2 SYGVKD come from the germline V gene. The CDR3 DNA reads TGTGCCATCAGGGCTACTTGGACCGGGGAGCTGTTTTTT. Protein sequence: CAIRATWTGELFF.

A single count supports this clone. The rearrangement uses TRBV4-3 and TRBJ2-7; the D gene is possibly TRBD2 (5 bases). Germline V gene data show CDR1 as LGHNA and CDR2 as YSLEER. The CDR3 contains 17 residues. Trimming removed 2 bases at V and 6 bases at J, with 23 bases between. The CDR3 here is CASSQINSGYSVGEQYF. CDR3 DNA: TGCGCCAGCAGCCAAATCAACAGCGGATACTCTGTGGGCGAGCAGTACTTC.

This chain uses TRBV4-3 with TRBJ1-1; 8 bases match TRBD1. J gave up 6 bases and V 2 bases, and 8 bases lay outside the gene matches. The CDR3 extends over 15 amino acids. Germline CDR1 reads LGHNA; CDR2 reads YSLEER. CDR3 sequence: CASSQLTGGGAEAFF. In DNA, the CDR3 is TGCGCCAGCAGCCAACTAACAGGGGGAGGTGCTGAAGCTTTCTTT.

The chain has TRBV5-4 and TRBJ2-2; 8 positions match TRBD2. The germline V gene has CDR1 SGHNT and CDR2 YYREEE (reference sequence). The CDR3 is 16 residues long. V shed 4 bases and J 8 bases; nucleotides not matched to a gene: 13. This CDR3 is CASSDGPAGVSGELFF. In DNA form, the CDR3 reads TGTGCCAGCAGCGATGGACCAGCGGGAGTTTCGGGGGAGCTGTTTTTT.

This sequence joins TRBV7-9 and TRBJ1-4; TRBD1 is a possible D gene (5 bases). Trimming pared 5 bases from V and 7 bases from J, leaving 14 bases between. CDR1 SEHNR and CDR2 FQNEAQ come from the germline V gene (reference sequence). The CDR3 length is 14 residues. The CDR3 region has the DNA TGTGCCAGCAGCCCAGTGGGGGGTGGTGAAAAACTGTTTTTT. It specifies CASSPVGGGEKLFF.

The chain couples TRBV5-5 to TRBJ2-2; D is unclear. This CDR3 is built from 17 residues. Germline loops: CDR1 SGHKS, CDR2 YYEKEE (reference sequence). V dropped 4 bases and J dropped 7 bases, with 23 bases sitting between them. The CDR3 loop is CASSENLGSILVGELFF. In nucleotides, the CDR3 is TGTGCCAGCAGCGAAAACCTCGGTTCCATCTTGGTCGGGGAGCTGTTTTTT.

The rearrangement uses TRBV6-1 and TRBJ2-5; D is ambiguous. This CDR3 region has 16 residues. V was pared by 2 bases and J by 1 base, with 14 bases between. Germline-derived CDR1 and CDR2 are MNHNS and SASEGT. The CDR3 DNA sequence: TGTGCCAGCAGTGAACCACGTGGAGCCCTCCAAGAGACCCAGTACTTC. Translating gives CASSEPRGALQETQYF.

CDR3 residues: CASSAWEGGHGYTF. CDR3 nucleotide sequence: TGTGCCAGCAGCGCTTGGGAGGGAGGACATGGCTACACCTTC. The chain couples TRBV28 to TRBJ1-2; D not certain. Germline V gene data show CDR1 as MDHEN and CDR2 as SYDVKM. The CDR3 spans 14 residues. Trimming removed 6 bases at V and 6 bases at J, with 17 bases between.

The rearrangement joins TRBV29-1 to TRBJ1-2, with TRBD1 matching over 8 bases. Germline CDR1 SQVTM, CDR2 ANQGSEA. The V and J ends lost 1 base and 6 bases, in that order; junction bases with no gene match: 7. The CDR3 extends over 14 amino acids. The CDR3 nucleotides are TGCAGCGTTGAAGCCCGGGACAGGACGGATGGCTACACCTTC. Translation: CSVEARDRTDGYTF. Together with reference TRBV29-1 and TRBJ1-2, the CDR3 gives the full variable domain: SAVISQKPSRDICQRGTSLTIQCQVDSQVTMMFWYRQQPGQSLTLIATANQGSEATYESGFVIDKFPISRPNLTFSTLTVSNMSPEDSSIYLCSVEARDRTDGYTFGSGTRLTVV.

CDR3 bases: TGTGCCAGCAGCTTGACCTCTGAAAAACTGTTTTTT. Amino acid sequence: CASSLTSEKLFF. The V and J genes are TRBV7-9 and TRBJ1-4; no reliable D call. CDR1 and CDR2 (germline): SEHNR, FQNEAQ (reference sequence). V gave up 3 bases and J gave up 7 bases, with 6 bases separating them. The CDR3 is 12 residues long. The full variable domain, its missing parts supplied by reference TRBV7-9 and TRBJ1-4, is DTGVSQNPRHKITKRGQNVTFRCDPISEHNRLYWYRQTLGQGPEFLTYFQNEAQLEKSRLLSDRFSAERPKGSFSTLEIQRTEQGDSAMYLCASSLTSEKLFFGSGTQLSVL.

The chain has TRBV27 and TRBJ1-6; D is uncertain. Germline V gives CDR1 MNHEY, CDR2 SMNVEV (reference sequence). The ends were cut back, 7 bases at V and 0 bases at J, with 16 bases in the middle. This CDR3 is built from 17 residues. This chain's CDR3 is CASNQLRGGSYNSPLHF. DNA of the CDR3: TGTGCCAGCAATCAATTACGGGGTGGCTCCTATAATTCACCCCTCCACTTT.